This paragraph covers one TCR beta chain sequence. Mismatch with germline at one junction end may stem from a read error. The time point denotes: after neoadjuvant nivolumab, at surgical resection. The data were obtained in a study of neoadjuvant anti-PD-1 for oral cavity cancer. Blood libraries mostly used about 0.5 ug genomic DNA, six replicates each. Sequencing used immunoSEQ multiplex PCR; TCRdb keeps in-frame clones, though not all of them. In the table there are approximately 43,000 clones, about three quarters of which are singletons. This CDR3 comprises 16 residues. CDR1 SGHVS and CDR2 FQNEAQ come from the germline V gene.

The material was PBMCs, obtained after nivolumab (anti-PD-1) treatment. The V gene is TRBV7-8, the J gene TRBJ1-4, with D tentatively TRBD1 (6 bases). This receptor was taken from a person aged 35-79 years with oral cavity squamous cell carcinoma. CDR3 region: CASSLGGHGTNEKLFF. As DNA, the CDR3 is TGTGCCAGCAGTTTAGGGGGGCACGGGACTAATGAAAAACTGTTTTTT.